This TCR beta chain appears in the sequencing data of a study of T cell responses to AZD1222 COVID-19 vaccine (dated by TCRdb to 2020 to 2023). Describing the broader study: AZD1222 recipients with second doses at about 4 weeks or about 12 weeks were pooled, because spike-specific TCR depth and breadth did not differ between schedules. Enrollment into the trials was organized by age into subgroups of 18-55, 56-69 and 70-plus years, and those subgroups contained approximately 150, 30 and 60 TCR-sequenced participants, respectively. A total of 230 to 250 trial participants underwent TCR sequencing, of whom some 200 had received two doses of AZD1222 and 26 had received two doses of the MenACWY control vaccine. General findings and caveats noted by the study authors: No day 14 peak-response samples were available, so repertoires were characterized only after the peak T cell response. Nearly half of unique spike-specific TCRs reportedly recognized epitopes outside regions mutated in the B.1.351 and B.1.1.7 variants. Participants were mostly white British, with more females than males. The authors suggested clonal diversity may have been underestimated. A significant rise in spike-specific TCR breadth and depth was observed after two AZD1222 doses relative to day 0 and relative to MenACWY recipients. In the small 56-69-year group, the increase in depth fell short of significance, most likely because of low power. CD4 TCRs associated with the vaccine covered the entire spike protein, and the dominant responses were in regions 160-218 and 743-854. Conclusions about previously exposed vaccinees were limited because only a handful of AZD1222 recipients were SARS-CoV-2 seropositive at baseline.

This clone was picked up a small number of times. The target of this receptor is not known. Nothing much larger sits one base from this clone, and base qualities are not available. The identical CDR3 is also encoded by other nucleotide sequences in the sample. The CDR3 regions of human TCRbeta chains were subjected to immunosequencing. Regarding the original processing steps: Repertoire TCRs were matched against a reference library of SARS-CoV-2-specific TCRs generated with the MIRA antigen-specificity platform. Breadth was defined as the fraction of unique TCRs that were SARS-CoV-2-associated, and depth was defined as the fraction of total T cells that were SARS-CoV-2-associated. Each spike-specific TCR was assigned to its reactive spike region and to a CD4 or CD8 class using the MIRA data. Log10-transformed breadth and depth values were compared by one-way ANOVA with Sidak's multiple comparisons tests. The clones in this table, taken by TCRdb from immuneACCESS, are in-frame only. Not every clone is retained; where verified, under half of the shortfall comes from an unresolved V gene, and the cause of the rest is unknown. That table is the source of V, J and clone size, and D and trimming were worked out from the DNA. The sample table contains about 120,000 clones; only one count was recorded for around 88% of them. Of the sample, over 8.5% is held by the ten largest clones.

The time point label, as the study defines it: baseline before first vaccination. Samples from vaccinated people were obtained from the UK trials COV001 and COV002, which included a single-blind randomized controlled phase 2/3 trial of AZD1222 (ChAdOx1 nCoV-19) in healthy adults. Trial participant PBMC samples were collected at day 0 and day 28 after the second dose for TCRbeta chain sequencing. The V end gives up 9 bases and the J end 5 bases, leaving 5 bases in the junction not matched to a gene. From its cysteine to its phenylalanine, the CDR3 spans 14 amino acids. Solely the CDR3 DNA is kept, with 42 bases framed from the first base. Taken from the germline V gene (reference sequence), the CDR1 and CDR2 loops are LNHDA and SQIVND.

Sequences were derived from peripheral blood, sampled on day 0 of AZD1222 vaccination. The chain joins TRBV19 to TRBJ2-2; 11 bases in the junction line up with TRBD2. This clonotype was obtained from an adult in good health. The DNA sequence is given as TGTGCCAGCCGCGGGACTAGCGGAACCGGGGAGCTGTTTTTT. This gives the protein CASRGTSGTGELFF. Extended through the reference TRBV19 and TRBJ2-2 proteins, this CDR3 yields the full variable domain: DGGITQSPKYLFRKEGQNVTLSCEQNLNHDAMYWYRQDPGQGLRLIYYSQIVNDFQKGDIAEGYSVSREKKESFPLTVTSAQKNPTAFYLCASRGTSGTGELFFGEGSRLTVL.